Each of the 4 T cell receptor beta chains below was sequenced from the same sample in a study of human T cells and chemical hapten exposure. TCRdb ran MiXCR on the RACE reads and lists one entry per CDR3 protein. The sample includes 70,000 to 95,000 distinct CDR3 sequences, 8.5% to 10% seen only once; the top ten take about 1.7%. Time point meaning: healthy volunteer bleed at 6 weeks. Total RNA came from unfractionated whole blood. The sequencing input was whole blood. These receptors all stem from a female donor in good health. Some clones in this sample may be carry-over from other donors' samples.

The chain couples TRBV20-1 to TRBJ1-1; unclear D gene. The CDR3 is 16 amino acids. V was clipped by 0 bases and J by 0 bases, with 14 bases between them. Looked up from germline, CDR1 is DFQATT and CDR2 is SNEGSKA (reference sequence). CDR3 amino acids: CSARDPRLGLNTEAFF. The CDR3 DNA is TGCAGTGCTAGAGATCCCCGCTTAGGACTGAACACTGAAGCTTTCTTT.

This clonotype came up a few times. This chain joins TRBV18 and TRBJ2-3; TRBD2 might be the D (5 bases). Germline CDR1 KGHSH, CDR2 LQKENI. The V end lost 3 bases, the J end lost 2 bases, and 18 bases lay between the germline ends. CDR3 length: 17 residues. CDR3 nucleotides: TGTGCCAGCTCACCTCCGGCCGCCCTAGCACACACAGATACGCAGTATTTT. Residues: CASSPPAALAHTDTQYF. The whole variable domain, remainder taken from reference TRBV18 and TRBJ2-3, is NAGVMQNPRHLVRRRGQEARLRCSPMKGHSHVYWYRQLPEEGLKFMVYLQKENIIDESGMPKERFSAEFPKEGPSILRIQQVVRGDSAAYFCASSPPAALAHTDTQYFGPGTRLTVL.

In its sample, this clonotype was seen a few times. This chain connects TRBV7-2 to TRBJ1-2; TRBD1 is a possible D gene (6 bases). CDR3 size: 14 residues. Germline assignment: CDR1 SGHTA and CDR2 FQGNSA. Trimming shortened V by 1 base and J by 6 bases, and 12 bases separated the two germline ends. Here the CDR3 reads CASSLGFEGDGYTF. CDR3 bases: TGTGCCAGCAGCTTAGGCTTCGAGGGGGATGGCTACACCTTC.

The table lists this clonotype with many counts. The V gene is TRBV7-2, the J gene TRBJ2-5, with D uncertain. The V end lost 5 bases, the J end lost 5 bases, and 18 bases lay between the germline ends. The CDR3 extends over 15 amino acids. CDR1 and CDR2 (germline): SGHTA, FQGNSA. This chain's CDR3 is CASSPIWTREETQYF. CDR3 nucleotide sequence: TGTGCCAGCAGCCCTATCTGGACCCGCGAGGAGACCCAGTACTTC.